Presented here are 30 T cell receptor beta chains from one specimen sequenced in a study of brain T cells in children with intractable seizures. TCRdb's copy holds only in-frame clones and misses some; the assay was immunoSEQ multiplex PCR. This sample carries 88,000 or so clones, about 93% of them seen once, and the ten largest clones take 20% to 25%. The sequencing used peripheral blood, collected at surgery. These receptors all stem from a girl aged 2 to 10 with Rasmussen encephalitis and intractable seizures.

The J gene is TRBJ2-7, the V gene TRBV6-5; maybe TRBD1 (6 bases). Trimming cost V 2 bases and J 7 bases, with 12 bases left between them. Germline lookup yields CDR1 MNHEY and CDR2 SVGAGI. The CDR3 is made up of 13 amino acids. The CDR3 nucleotides read TGTGCCAGCAGTTACGGACAGCAGACGGAGCAGTACTTC. Translation: CASSYGQQTEQYF.

The chain links TRBV5-4 to TRBJ2-7, with D perhaps matching TRBD1 (5 bases). Germline V lookup: CDR1 SGHNT, CDR2 YYREEE (reference sequence). There are 15 residues in the CDR3. V dropped 1 base and J dropped 3 bases, with 14 bases sitting between them. As DNA, the CDR3 is TGTGCCAGCAGCTTGAGTTTTGGGGCGAACTACGAGCAGTACTTC. Translated, it gives CASSLSFGANYEQYF.

This chain joins TRBV6-5 and TRBJ2-2; D is uncertain. Deletions cut 4 bases from V and 1 base from J, with 7 bases between. The CDR3 has 14 residues. Germline CDR1 and CDR2: MNHEY and SVGAGI. The CDR3 DNA follows: TGTGCCAGCAGTTCCGGACGGAACACCGGGGAGCTGTTTTTT. The encoded protein is CASSSGRNTGELFF.

This clone appeared a single time. This rearrangement joins TRBV6-1 to TRBJ1-1; D uncertain. CDR3 length: 12 residues. Germline lookup yields CDR1 MNHNS and CDR2 SASEGT. V lost 1 base and J lost 7, with 7 bases in between. Written as DNA, the CDR3 is TGTGCCAGCAGTGAAGATGCTTTTGAAGCTTTCTTT. Translated: CASSEDAFEAFF.

CDR3 region: CASTKGGGSINEQFF. CDR3 DNA: TGTGCCAGTACAAAGGGCGGGGGGTCTATAAATGAGCAGTTCTTC. This chain links TRBV6-5 with TRBJ2-1; 8 bases are a match to TRBD2. CDR1 is MNHEY and CDR2 is SVGAGI in the germline V gene. The length of the CDR3 is 15 residues. The V segment lost 9 bases and the J segment 7 bases; nucleotides outside the gene matches: 14.

This rearrangement joins TRBV6-5 to TRBJ1-1; a possible D gene is TRBD1 (5 bases). Trimming cost V 0 bases and J 5 bases, with 10 bases left between them. The length of the CDR3 is 14 residues. Germline CDR1 and CDR2: MNHEY and SVGAGI. In DNA, the CDR3 is TGTGCCAGCAGTTACTCCGGGGGTTGGACTGAAGCTTTCTTT. Amino acid sequence: CASSYSGGWTEAFF.

This clone was found once. The chain carries TRBV11-3 and TRBJ1-3; D gene unclear. This CDR3 is 17 amino acids long. Germline-derived CDR1 and CDR2 are SGHNT and YENEEA. Trimming shortened V by 5 bases and J by 2 bases, and 19 bases separated the two germline ends. CDR3 loop: CASSPPRVRVTGNTIYF. The CDR3 nucleotides read TGTGCCAGCAGCCCCCCCCGTGTGAGGGTAACTGGAAACACCATATATTTT.

The gene calls are TRBV3-1 (or the pseudogene TRBV3-2) and TRBJ2-3; TRBD1 might be the D (6 bases). Germline CDR1 and CDR2: LGHDT and YNNKEL (reference sequence). The V end lost 6 bases, the J end lost 0 bases, and 10 bases lay between the germline ends. CDR3 length: 14 amino acids. CDR3 DNA: TGTGCCAGCAGTCTCACAGGGAGCACAGATACGCAGTATTTT. This translates into CASSLTGSTDTQYF.

V usage is TRBV12-2 and J usage is TRBJ2-1; the table gives TRBD2 as D, unverified against the DNA. TRBV12-2 is given as a pseudogene. The CDR3 sequence is 16 residues long. The CDR3 sequence is CASRSIGLAGDNEQFF. DNA for the CDR3: TGTGCAAGTCGCTCGATCGGACTAGCGGGGGACAATGAGCAGTTCTTC.

J is TRBJ2-6 and V is TRBV4-1, with D tentatively TRBD1 (6 bases). Trimming stripped 2 bases from V and 0 bases from J, with 14 bases between. Germline V lookup: CDR1 MGHRA, CDR2 YSYEKL. The CDR3 spans 18 residues. CDR3 in DNA: TGCGCCAGCAGCCAAAGGGAGACAGGCAACTCTGGGGCCAACGTCCTGACTTTC. Protein: CASSQRETGNSGANVLTF.

The genes are TRBV6-2 or TRBV6-3 and TRBJ1-1; 9 nucleotides line up with TRBD1. The CDR3 extends over 14 amino acids. With 2 bases clipped from V and 3 bases from J, the junction kept 1 base outside the gene matches. Germline loops: CDR1 MNHEY, CDR2 SVGEGT. In DNA, the CDR3 is TGTGCCAGCAGTTACGGGACAGGGCACACTGAAGCTTTCTTT. Translating it yields CASSYGTGHTEAFF.

The genes are TRBV27 and TRBJ2-1; 10 bases are shared with TRBD2. The V and J ends lost 2 bases and 11 bases, in that order; junction bases with no gene match: 9. The germline V gene encodes CDR1 MNHEY and CDR2 SMNVEV (reference sequence). The CDR3 totals 15 residues. CDR3 sequence: CASSLLTSGIDKQFF. CDR3 bases: TGTGCCAGCAGTTTACTTACTAGCGGGATTGACAAGCAGTTCTTC.

In its sample, this clone was seen once. The rearrangement uses TRBV5-1 and TRBJ2-3, with D hard to call. CDR3 size: 14 residues. Germline loops: CDR1 SGHRS, CDR2 YFSETQ. Trimming cost V 0 bases and J 0 bases, with 5 bases left between them. CDR3 coding DNA: TGCGCCAGCAGCTTGGCCTCAAGCACAGATACGCAGTATTTT. It specifies CASSLASSTDTQYF.

The V call is TRBV5-1, the J call TRBJ1-1, with TRBD1 identical over 8 bases. Germline CDR1 is SGHRS and CDR2 is YFSETQ. The J segment lost 6 bases and the V segment lost 0 bases, leaving 4 bases of the junction unmatched. This CDR3 spans 14 amino acids. The CDR3 DNA reads TGCGCCAGCAGCTTGGGGACAGGGTGGTCTGAAGCTTTCTTT. Translating gives CASSLGTGWSEAFF.

The V gene is TRBV11-2, the J gene TRBJ1-1; 7 nucleotides match TRBD1. The J segment lost 5 bases and the V segment lost 3 bases, leaving 3 bases of the junction unmatched. The CDR3 totals 13 residues. The germline V gene has CDR1 SGHAT and CDR2 FQNNGV. Here the CDR3 reads CASSFGTETEAFF. The CDR3 nucleotides are TGTGCCAGCAGCTTCGGGACAGAGACTGAAGCTTTCTTT.

The V and J genes are TRBV9 and TRBJ1-6; D gene ambiguous. This CDR3 is 13 amino acids long. Trimming took off 0 bases at V and 8 bases at J, with 6 bases between the two ends. Germline CDR1 reads SGDLS; CDR2 reads YYNGEE. The CDR3 loop reads CASSVGDDSPLHF. The CDR3 nucleotides are TGTGCCAGCAGCGTAGGTGATGATTCACCCCTCCACTTT.

The CDR3 DNA is TGTGCCAGCAGCCCCGACAGGGGGGACTATGGCTACACCTTC. Protein: CASSPDRGDYGYTF. The chain links TRBV3-1 (or the pseudogene TRBV3-2) to TRBJ1-2; 9 positions agree with TRBD1. Germline CDR1 LGHDT, CDR2 YNNKEL (reference sequence). The V gene end was trimmed by 4 bases and the J gene end by 3 bases; junction bases not matched to a gene: 3. The CDR3 consists of 14 residues.

V gene TRBV28 combines with J gene TRBJ1-5; TRBD1 matches 9 bases. J gave up 6 bases and V 5 bases, and 11 bases lay outside the gene matches. Germline lookup yields CDR1 MDHEN and CDR2 SYDVKM. The CDR3 totals 16 residues. CDR3 bases: TGTGCCAGCAGTCCCCTCGAGGGACAGGGTAGTCAGCCCCAGCATTTT. Amino acids: CASSPLEGQGSQPQHF.

The chain recombines TRBV12-1 with TRBJ2-1. TRBV12-1 is classified as a pseudogene. The CDR3 totals 11 residues. The CDR3, as DNA: TGTGCCAGCAGCTTTGATCCTGAGCAGTTCTTC. Encoded protein: CASSFDPEQFF.

The V call is TRBV12-3 or TRBV12-4, the J call TRBJ1-1, with TRBD1 identical over 9 bases. V lost 7 bases and J lost 4; bases outside the gene matches: 4. The CDR3 totals 13 residues. CDR3 protein: CASTRDRATEAFF. CDR3 coding DNA: TGTGCCAGCACCCGGGACAGGGCCACTGAAGCTTTCTTT.

This clone was seen only once. The chain links TRBV29-1 to TRBJ2-5; maybe TRBD2 (5 bases). The CDR3 has 12 residues. Trimming pared 5 bases from V and 4 bases from J, leaving 11 bases between. Germline V gene lookup returns CDR1 SQVTM and CDR2 ANQGSEA. CDR3 DNA: TGCAGCGTTAAGAGAAGCGGAGAGACCCAGTACTTC. Its translation: CSVKRSGETQYF.

The chain employs TRBV24-1 and TRBJ2-7; TRBD2 agrees at 9 bases. The junction had 1 base not matched to a gene; V was cut back by 6 bases and J by 2 bases. The CDR3 contains 13 residues. Germline CDR1 is KGHDR and CDR2 is SFDVKD. The DNA of the CDR3 is TGTGCCACCAGTAAGCGGGGGGCCTACGAGCAGTACTTC. Translated: CATSKRGAYEQYF.

The CDR3 protein is CASSLQGNQPQHF. The CDR3 nucleotides read TGTGCCAGCAGTTTACAGGGCAATCAGCCCCAGCATTTT. The chain combines TRBV28 with TRBJ1-5, with D hard to call. The CDR3 runs to 13 residues. The germline CDR1 and CDR2 sequences are MDHEN and SYDVKM. V was trimmed by 2 bases and J by 2 bases, leaving 4 bases between them.

The V gene is TRBV6-7, the J gene TRBJ2-1, with D unresolved. TRBV6-7 is filed as an ORF, its function uncertain. The CDR3 spans 14 residues. The V end lost 1 base, the J end lost 3 bases, and 7 bases lay between the germline ends. The CDR3 protein is CASSYFTNYNEQFF. The CDR3 coding sequence is TGTGCCAGCAGTTACTTTACAAACTACAATGAGCAGTTCTTC.

This clone was detected only a few times. The chain is built from TRBV4-1 and TRBJ1-3; no firm D call. V was cut by 1 base and J by 2 bases, with 6 bases left in between. Germline V gives CDR1 MGHRA, CDR2 YSYEKL. There are 14 residues in the CDR3. CDR3 in amino acids: CASSQVQTGNTIYF. CDR3 nucleotide sequence: TGCGCCAGCAGCCAAGTACAGACTGGAAACACCATATATTTT.

The genes are TRBV14 and TRBJ2-2, with 11 positions matching TRBD2. Per germline, CDR1 SGHDN and CDR2 FVKESK. The V gene end was trimmed by 1 base and the J gene end by 6 bases; junction bases not matched to a gene: 4. The CDR3 consists of 16 residues. CDR3 protein: CASSQAPGLAAGELFF. The CDR3 region has the DNA TGTGCCAGCAGCCAAGCTCCGGGACTAGCGGCCGGGGAGCTGTTTTTT.

V usage is TRBV19 and J usage is TRBJ2-1; 7 positions match TRBD2. The germline CDR1 and CDR2 sequences are LNHDA and SQIVND (reference sequence). CDR3 length: 15 amino acids. The J segment lost 6 bases and the V segment lost 3 bases, leaving 8 bases of the junction unmatched. CDR3 protein: CASSMMAGDFNEQFF. The DNA of the CDR3 is TGTGCCAGTAGTATGATGGCGGGAGATTTCAATGAGCAGTTCTTC.

The chain uses TRBV9 and TRBJ1-1; D may be TRBD1 (5 bases). CDR3 length: 16 amino acids. Looked up from germline, CDR1 is SGDLS and CDR2 is YYNGEE. Deletions cut 0 bases from V and 0 bases from J, with 12 bases between. The chain's CDR3 is CASSVGQDNMNTEAFF. CDR3 coding DNA: TGTGCCAGCAGCGTAGGGCAGGACAACATGAACACTGAAGCTTTCTTT.

V gene TRBV10-1 combines with J gene TRBJ1-3; no definite D call. Germline V gene lookup returns CDR1 WNHNN and CDR2 SYGVQD (reference sequence). Between the trimmed V and J ends, which lost 0 bases and 3 bases, there was a span of 9 bases. This CDR3 has 15 amino acids. CDR3 residues: CASSESSGFGNTIYF. CDR3 DNA: TGCGCCAGCAGTGAGTCGTCGGGCTTTGGAAACACCATATATTTT.

This sequence joins TRBV2 and TRBJ2-2; D not certain. This CDR3 contains 14 residues. Deletions cut 6 bases from V and 8 bases from J, with 16 bases between. Germline V gives CDR1 SNHLY, CDR2 FYNNEI. The CDR3 DNA reads TGTGCCAGCAGGCCCGGCAGGCGAGATGGGGAGCTGTTTTTT. It translates to CASRPGRRDGELFF. The full variable domain, with the rest looked up from reference TRBV2 and TRBJ2-2, is EPEVTQTPSHQVTQMGQEVILRCVPISNHLYFYWYRQILGQKVEFLVSFYNNEISEKSEIFDDQFSVERPDGSNFTLKIRSTKLEDSAMYFCASRPGRRDGELFFGEGSRLTVL.